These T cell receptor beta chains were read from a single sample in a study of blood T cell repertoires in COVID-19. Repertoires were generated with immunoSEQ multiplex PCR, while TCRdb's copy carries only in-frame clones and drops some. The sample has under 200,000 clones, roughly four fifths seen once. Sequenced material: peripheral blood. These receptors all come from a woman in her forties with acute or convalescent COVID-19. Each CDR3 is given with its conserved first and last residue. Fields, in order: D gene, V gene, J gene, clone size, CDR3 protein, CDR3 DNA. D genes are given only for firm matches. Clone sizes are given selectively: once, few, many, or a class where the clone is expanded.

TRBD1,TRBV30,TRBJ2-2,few,CAWSNTPGQGPGELFF,TGTGCCTGGAGTAACACTCCGGGACAGGGCCCCGGGGAGCTGTTTTTT
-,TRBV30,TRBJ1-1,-,CAWSLGVNTEAFF,TGTGCCTGGAGTTTGGGCGTAAACACTGAAGCTTTCTTT
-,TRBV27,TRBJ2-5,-,CASSLSPSGQETQYF,TGTGCCAGCAGTTTATCCCCTAGTGGCCAAGAGACCCAGTACTTC
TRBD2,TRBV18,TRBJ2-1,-,CASSPPSSGRLDEQFF,TGTGCCAGCTCACCTCCATCTAGCGGGAGGCTGGATGAGCAGTTCTTC
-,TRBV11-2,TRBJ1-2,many,CASSLDLAGTSYTF,TGTGCCAGCAGCTTAGATTTGGCAGGCACCAGCTACACCTTC
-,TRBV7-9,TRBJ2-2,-,CASSDPRARGQNTGELFF,TGTGCCAGCAGCGACCCCCGTGCCCGGGGTCAGAACACCGGGGAGCTGTTTTTT
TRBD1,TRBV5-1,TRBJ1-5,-,CASSLTGTGEQPQHF,TGCGCCAGCAGCTTGACCGGGACAGGCGAACAGCCCCAGCATTTT
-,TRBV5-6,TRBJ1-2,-,CASSLTDYGYTF,TGTGCCAGCAGCTTGACGGACTATGGCTACACCTTC
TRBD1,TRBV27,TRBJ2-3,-,CASSGQGTDTQYF,TGTGCCAGCAGTGGACAGGGCACAGATACGCAGTATTTT
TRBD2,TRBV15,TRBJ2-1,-,CATSGLGLAGDNEQFF,TGTGCCACCAGCGGCCTGGGACTAGCGGGGGACAATGAGCAGTTCTTC
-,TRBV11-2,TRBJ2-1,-,CASSFGGQTSYNEQFF,TGTGCCAGCAGTTTTGGCGGCCAGACCTCCTACAATGAGCAGTTCTTC
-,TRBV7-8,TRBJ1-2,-,CASSLSSHSNGGYTF,TGTGCCAGCAGCTTATCCTCCCACTCTAACGGGGGCTACACCTTC
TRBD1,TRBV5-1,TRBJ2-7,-,CASSSGQGGVEQYF,TGCGCCAGCAGCTCGGGACAGGGAGGCGTCGAGCAGTACTTC
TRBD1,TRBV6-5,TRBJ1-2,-,CASRDRDAYGYTF,TGTGCCAGCAGGGACAGGGATGCCTATGGCTACACCTTC
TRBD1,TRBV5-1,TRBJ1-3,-,CASSRDRDGNTIYF,TGCGCCAGCAGCCGAGACAGGGATGGGAACACCATATATTTT
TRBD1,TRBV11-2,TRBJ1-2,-,CASSVPGTGGNGYTF,TGTGCCAGCAGCGTCCCGGGGACAGGGGGCAATGGCTACACCTTC
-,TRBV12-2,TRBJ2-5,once,CASRLANRGLQETQYF,TGTGCAAGTCGCTTAGCAAACAGGGGGCTGCAAGAGACCCAGTACTTC
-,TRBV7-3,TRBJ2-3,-,CATGPGSTDTQYF,TGTGCCACCGGCCCAGGGAGCACAGATACGCAGTATTTT
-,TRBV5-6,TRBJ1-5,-,CASSLGAFNQPQHF,TGTGCCAGCAGCTTGGGGGCGTTCAATCAGCCCCAGCATTTT
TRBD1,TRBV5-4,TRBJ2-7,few,CASSFRDRAYEQYF,TGTGCCAGCAGCTTCCGGGACAGGGCCTACGAGCAGTACTTC
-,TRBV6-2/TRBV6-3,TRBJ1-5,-,CASSPGRSWNQPQHF,TGTGCCAGCAGCCCCGGGAGGTCGTGGAATCAGCCCCAGCATTTT
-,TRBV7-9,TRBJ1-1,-,CASSYRVETEAFF,TGTGCCAGCTCATACAGGGTGGAGACTGAAGCTTTCTTT
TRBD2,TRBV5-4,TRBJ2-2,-,CASSRPPGLVPGELFF,TGTGCCAGCAGCCGGCCACCGGGACTAGTCCCCGGGGAGCTGTTTTTT
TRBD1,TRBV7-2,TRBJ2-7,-,CASSPRGKGFYEQYF,TGTGCCAGCAGCCCCAGGGGGAAGGGCTTCTACGAGCAGTACTTC
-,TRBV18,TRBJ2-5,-,CASSPRARGSNQETQYF,TGTGCCAGCTCACCGAGAGCCAGGGGCTCGAACCAAGAGACCCAGTACTTC
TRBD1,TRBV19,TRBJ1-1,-,CASREQGGEAFF,TGTGCCAGTAGGGAGCAGGGGGGTGAAGCTTTCTTT
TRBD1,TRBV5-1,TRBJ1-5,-,CASSADRVGSNQPQHF,TGCGCCAGCAGCGCGGACAGGGTAGGGAGCAATCAGCCCCAGCATTTT
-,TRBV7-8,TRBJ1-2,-,CASSPMGAGTEQYGYTF,TGTGCCAGCAGCCCCATGGGGGCCGGGACGGAACAATATGGCTACACCTTC
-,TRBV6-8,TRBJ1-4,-,CASSVTGYEKLFF,TGTGCCAGCAGCGTGACAGGATACGAAAAACTGTTTTTT
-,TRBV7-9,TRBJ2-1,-,CASSEGVSTYNEQFF,TGTGCCAGCAGCGAAGGGGTTAGCACGTACAATGAGCAGTTCTTC
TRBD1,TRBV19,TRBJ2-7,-,CASSPQTGDIFEQYF,TGTGCCAGTAGTCCCCAGACAGGGGACATTTTTGAGCAGTACTTC
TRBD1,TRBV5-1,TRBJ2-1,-,CASSSLDRALNEQFF,TGCGCCAGCAGCTCACTCGACAGGGCGCTCAATGAGCAGTTCTTC
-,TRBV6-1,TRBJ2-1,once,CASSEAPGHGTNEQFF,TGTGCCAGCAGTGAAGCCCCGGGACACGGGACCAATGAGCAGTTCTTC
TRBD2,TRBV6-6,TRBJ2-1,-,CASSLYRLAGGFEQFF,TGTGCCAGCAGTTTGTACAGACTAGCGGGGGGTTTTGAGCAGTTCTTC
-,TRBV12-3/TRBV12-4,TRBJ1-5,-,CASSLQRSGPQHF,TGTGCCAGCAGTTTGCAGAGATCGGGGCCCCAGCATTTT
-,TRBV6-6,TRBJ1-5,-,CASSLLAGGLPSYLSNQPQHF,TGTGCCAGCAGCCTACTCGCGGGGGGACTCCCTTCGTATTTAAGCAATCAGCCCCAGCATTTT
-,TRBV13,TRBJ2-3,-,CASSLEGADTQYF,TGTGCCAGCAGCTTAGAGGGGGCAGATACGCAGTATTTT
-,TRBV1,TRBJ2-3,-,CTSSHGLAGHNTDTQYF,TGCACCAGCAGCCACGGACTAGCGGGACATAACACAGATACGCAGTATTTT
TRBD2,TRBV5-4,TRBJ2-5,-,CASRRGLAGETQYF,TGTGCCAGCAGAAGAGGACTAGCGGGAGAGACCCAGTACTTC
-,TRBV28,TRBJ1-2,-,CASSALTVYGYTF,TGTGCCAGCAGTGCCCTAACTGTGTATGGCTACACCTTC
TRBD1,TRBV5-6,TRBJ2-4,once,CASSFRDRNIQYF,TGTGCCAGCAGCTTTAGGGACAGGAACATTCAGTACTTC
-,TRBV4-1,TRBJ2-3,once,CASSQDAGPQYF,TGCGCCAGCAGCCAAGATGCGGGTCCGCAGTATTTT
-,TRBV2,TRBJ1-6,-,CASSEGLVGSGREPLHF,TGTGCCAGCAGTGAAGGCTTAGTAGGGAGCGGAAGGGAGCCCCTCCACTTT
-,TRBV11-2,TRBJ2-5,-,CASSRKGGNQETQYF,TGTGCCAGCAGCCGCAAGGGGGGGAACCAAGAGACCCAGTACTTC
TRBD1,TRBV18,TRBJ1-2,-,CASSPPTGANYGYTF,TGTGCCAGCTCACCGCCGACAGGGGCCAACTATGGCTACACCTTC
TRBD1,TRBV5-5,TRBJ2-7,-,CASSLGRPGQAYEQYF,TGTGCCAGCAGCTTGGGAAGGCCGGGACAGGCGTACGAGCAGTACTTC
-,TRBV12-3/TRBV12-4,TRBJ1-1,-,CASSLGLSTEAFF,TGTGCCAGCAGCCTCGGTCTGAGCACTGAAGCTTTCTTT
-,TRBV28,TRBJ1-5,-,CASSPTDSNQPQHF,TGTGCCAGCAGTCCCACTGATAGCAATCAGCCCCAGCATTTT
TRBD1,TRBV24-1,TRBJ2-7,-,CATSDPGTGNYEQYF,TGTGCCACCAGTGATCCCGGGACAGGGAACTACGAGCAGTACTTC
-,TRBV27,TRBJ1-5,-,CASSLRDGNQPQHF,TGTGCCAGCAGTTTACGAGACGGGAATCAGCCCCAGCATTTT
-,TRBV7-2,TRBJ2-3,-,CASEGNSDTQYF,TGTGCCAGCGAGGGAAATTCAGATACGCAGTATTTT
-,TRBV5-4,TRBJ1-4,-,CASSSGAGATNEKLFF,TGTGCCAGCAGCTCCGGGGCAGGGGCAACTAATGAAAAACTGTTTTTT
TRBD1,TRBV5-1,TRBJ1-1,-,CASSSTGQAAEAFF,TGCGCCAGCAGCTCTACCGGACAGGCCGCCGAAGCTTTCTTT
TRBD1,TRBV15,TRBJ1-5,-,CATSRAGTGGGQPQHF,TGTGCCACCAGCAGAGCAGGCACAGGGGGCGGTCAGCCCCAGCATTTT
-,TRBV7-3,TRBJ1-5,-,CASSIDRNQPQHF,TGTGCCAGCAGCATCGATAGAAATCAGCCCCAGCATTTT